Shown below are 3 T cell receptor beta chains from a single sample sequenced in a study of shared clonotypes between healthy human individuals. The assay was immunoSEQ multiplex PCR, and TCRdb's table has in-frame clones only and misses some. The sample has about 2.4 million clones; approximately 94% are singletons. Sequenced input: naive CD4+ T cells from PBMCs. Noted subset: CD45RA+ positively selected. These receptors were obtained from a man younger than 30 in good health. Some clones in this sample may be carry-over from other donors' samples.

This clone was seen only a few times. This chain uses TRBV11-1 with TRBJ1-1; D unresolved. The CDR3 runs 15 residues. CDR1 SGHAT and CDR2 FQDESV come from the germline V gene (reference sequence). Trimming took 2 bases from V and 0 from J, leaving 10 bases between them. CDR3 DNA sequence: TGTGCCAGCAGCTTATCGGGGAGCATGAACACTGAAGCTTTCTTT. Translated, it gives CASSLSGSMNTEAFF.

V gene TRBV18 combines with J gene TRBJ2-5; D remains unclear. The germline V gene encodes CDR1 KGHSH and CDR2 LQKENI. The CDR3 is 13 residues long. Trimming stripped 2 bases from V and 4 bases from J, with 8 bases between. The CDR3: CASSPFIGETQYF. As DNA, the CDR3 is TGTGCCAGCTCACCATTTATCGGAGAGACCCAGTACTTC.

The chain links TRBV5-1 to TRBJ2-2; weak D call: TRBD2 (5 bases). Germline-derived CDR1 and CDR2 are SGHRS and YFSETQ. V gave up 4 bases and J gave up 2 bases, with 9 bases separating them. CDR3 length: 14 amino acids. The CDR3 DNA reads as TGCGCCAGCAGCGAGGGTTATAACACCGGGGAGCTGTTTTTT. Translation gives CASSEGYNTGELFF.